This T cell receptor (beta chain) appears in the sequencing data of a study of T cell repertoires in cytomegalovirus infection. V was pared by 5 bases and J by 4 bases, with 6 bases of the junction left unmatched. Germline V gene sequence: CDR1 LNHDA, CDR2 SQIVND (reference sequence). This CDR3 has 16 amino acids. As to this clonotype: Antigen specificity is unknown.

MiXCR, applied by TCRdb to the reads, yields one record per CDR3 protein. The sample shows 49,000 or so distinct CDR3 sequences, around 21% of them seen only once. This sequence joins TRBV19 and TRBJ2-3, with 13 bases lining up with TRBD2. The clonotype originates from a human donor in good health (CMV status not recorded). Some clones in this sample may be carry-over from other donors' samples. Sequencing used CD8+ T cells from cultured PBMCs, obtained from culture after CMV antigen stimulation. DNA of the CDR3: TGTGCCAGTAGTCTCTCACTAGCGGGGGGGGCAGATACGCAGTATTTT. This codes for CASSLSLAGGADTQYF.